The 28 T cell receptor beta chains below come from one sample, sequenced in a study of regulatory T cells in long-lasting Graves disease. Time point: newly diagnosed GD, antithyroid drugs for less than 3 months. RNA extracted from PBMCs served as the sequencing template. Arm-PCR of CDR3 regions and iRepertoire HTBI primers were used to build TCR beta libraries. TCRdb ran MiXCR on the multiplex PCR reads and lists one entry per CDR3 protein. The sample yields about 220,000 distinct CDR3 sequences, approximately 19% seen once. This sample also belongs to another study, concerning T cells in Graves' hyperthyroidism and ophthalmopathy.

Here the sequenced sample was peripheral blood mononuclear cells (PBMCs), taken at new diagnosis, from a patient treated with antithyroid drugs. All receptors derive from a woman aged 30 to 39 with Graves disease.

At least ten counts were recorded for this clonotype. The J gene is TRBJ1-1, the V gene TRBV20-1; 7 nucleotides match TRBD1. The CDR3 runs 13 residues. CDR1 is DFQATT, CDR2 SNEGSKA, per germline (reference sequence). The V and J ends lost 3 bases and 5 bases, in that order; junction bases with no gene match: 6. CDR3 region: CSASPQGRTEAFF. In DNA, the CDR3 is TGCAGTGCTAGCCCACAGGGGCGGACTGAAGCTTTCTTT.

This clonotype was recorded many times. The chain recombines TRBV24-1 with TRBJ1-2; D gene uncertain. The CDR3 has 12 residues. CDR1 KGHDR and CDR2 SFDVKD come from the germline V gene. V was shortened by 3 bases and J by 5 bases, with 6 bases between the two germline ends. Written as DNA, the CDR3 is TGTGCCACCAGTGATACGGGGTATGGCTACACCTTC. Translation gives CATSDTGYGYTF.

This chain connects TRBV3-1 to TRBJ1-1, with D unclear. CDR3 length: 14 residues. Deletions cut 5 bases from V and 1 base from J, with 11 bases between. The germline V gene has CDR1 LGHDT and CDR2 YNNKEL (reference sequence). The CDR3 nucleotides are TGTGCCAGCAGCTGGGTCGATAAGAACACTGAAGCTTTCTTT. Translated: CASSWVDKNTEAFF.

The chain recombines TRBV19 with TRBJ2-5; D is perhaps TRBD1 or TRBD2 (5 bases each). V was shortened by 3 bases and J by 2 bases, with 19 bases between the two germline ends. Per the germline V gene, CDR1 is LNHDA and CDR2 is SQIVND (reference sequence). This CDR3 comprises 17 residues. CDR3 sequence reads: CASSMVHQRGGQETQYF. The CDR3, as DNA: TGTGCCAGTAGTATGGTGCATCAGAGGGGTGGTCAAGAGACCCAGTACTTC.

This clonotype showed up many times. This chain links TRBV30 with TRBJ1-6; no clear D. Germline assignment: CDR1 GTSNPN and CDR2 SVGIG (reference sequence). This CDR3 contains 15 residues. V was cut by 3 bases and J by 6 bases, with 15 bases left in between. The CDR3 DNA is TGTGCCTGGAGCGCCATCCGGGCCGCTAATTCACCCCTCCACTTT. Its protein is CAWSAIRAANSPLHF.

The sample holds many counts of this clonotype. V is TRBV19 and J is TRBJ1-4; D is unclear. Per the germline V gene, CDR1 is LNHDA and CDR2 is SQIVND (reference sequence). The CDR3 spans 14 residues. Trimming stripped 6 bases from V and 3 bases from J, with 11 bases between. The CDR3 bases are TGTGCCAGTAGCCAAGGGTGGCCTAATGAAAAACTGTTTTTT. It codes for CASSQGWPNEKLFF.

This clonotype was observed a few times. The chain joins TRBV5-4 to TRBJ2-7; D uncertain. CDR1 SGHNT and CDR2 YYREEE come from the germline V gene (reference sequence). V lost 0 bases and J 4 bases, leaving 11 bases between the germline ends. This CDR3 spans 14 amino acids. The CDR3 coding sequence is TGTGCCAGCAGCTTGGACGGGCCGGCTTACGAGCAGTACTTC. The encoded protein is CASSLDGPAYEQYF.

V and J are TRBV6-2 or TRBV6-3 and TRBJ2-4, with a possible D match to TRBD2 (5 bases). Trimming removed 8 bases at V and 1 base at J, with 9 bases between. Germline V gene data show CDR1 as MNHEY and CDR2 as SVGEGT. The CDR3 is made up of 13 amino acids. The CDR3 loop reads CASLGSAKNIQYF. The DNA for the CDR3 is TGTGCCAGCCTGGGGAGCGCCAAAAACATTCAGTACTTC.

This clonotype was counted many times. The V call is TRBV19, the J call TRBJ2-7, with D maybe TRBD1 (6 bases). The CDR3 extends over 15 amino acids. Germline-derived CDR1 and CDR2 are LNHDA and SQIVND (reference sequence). V gave up 9 bases and J gave up 0 bases, with 18 bases separating them. The CDR3 nucleotides read TGTGCCAGCGCTCTGAACAGGGCCAGCTCCTACGAGCAGTACTTC. Amino acid sequence: CASALNRASSYEQYF.

This clonotype was counted at least ten times. The rearrangement joins TRBV3-1 to TRBJ2-5; 8 nucleotides align to TRBD2. V gave up 3 bases and J gave up 0 bases; unmatched junction bases: 3. CDR1 is LGHDT and CDR2 is YNNKEL in the germline V gene (reference sequence). The length of the CDR3 is 15 residues. The CDR3 DNA reads TGTGCCAGCAGCCAGCAGCGGGGGTACCAAGAGACCCAGTACTTC. Translation: CASSQQRGYQETQYF.

The table lists this clonotype with many counts. This chain connects TRBV7-6 to TRBJ2-1, with TRBD1 matching over 8 bases. CDR1 is SGHVS, CDR2 FNYEAQ, per germline. The CDR3 runs 15 residues. The V segment lost 5 bases and the J segment 3 bases; nucleotides outside the gene matches: 6. CDR3 in DNA: TGTGCCAGCAGCCCCGGACAGGGAAACTACAATGAGCAGTTCTTC. Residues: CASSPGQGNYNEQFF.

This clonotype was picked up many times. The V call is TRBV2, the J call TRBJ1-5; the D is unclear. Germline CDR1 is SNHLY and CDR2 is FYNNEI. The CDR3 covers 12 residues. Trimming left V 3 bases short and J 7 bases short, with 7 bases between. DNA of the CDR3: TGTGCCAGCAGTGATGCGGGCCAGCCCCAGCATTTT. Translated: CASSDAGQPQHF.

The genes are TRBV11-2 and TRBJ1-2; unclear D gene. Trimming took off 5 bases at V and 1 base at J, with 14 bases between the two ends. CDR1 SGHAT and CDR2 FQNNGV come from the germline V gene. The length of the CDR3 is 15 residues. DNA of the CDR3: TGTGCCAGCAGCCCCCTCGCCGGCAGTAACTATGGCTACACCTTC. Protein sequence: CASSPLAGSNYGYTF.

This clonotype came up many times. The chain joins TRBV11-2 to TRBJ1-1; D not certain. The CDR3 runs to 14 residues. V shed 1 base and J shed 1 base, with 7 bases lying between them. Germline V gene sequence: CDR1 SGHAT, CDR2 FQNNGV. CDR3 region: CASSLVPENTEAFF. The CDR3 DNA is TGTGCCAGCAGCTTAGTTCCAGAGAACACTGAAGCTTTCTTT. Full variable domain (missing parts from reference TRBV11-2 and TRBJ1-1): EAGVAQSPRYKIIEKRQSVAFWCNPISGHATLYWYQQILGQGPKLLIQFQNNGVVDDSQLPKDRFSAERLKGVDSTLKIQPAKLEDSAVYLCASSLVPENTEAFFGQGTRLTVV.

This clonotype was recorded many times. The chain couples TRBV30 to TRBJ1-1; 7 positions agree with TRBD1. There are 15 residues in the CDR3. J was trimmed by 3 bases and V by 0 bases; bases with no gene match: 7. Germline V gene lookup returns CDR1 GTSNPN and CDR2 SVGIG (reference sequence). In DNA form, the CDR3 reads TGTGCCTGGAGTGTAACGAGGCAGGGGGACACTGAAGCTTTCTTT. Encoded protein: CAWSVTRQGDTEAFF.

This clonotype was recorded at least ten times. This chain connects TRBV27 to TRBJ2-2; 15 nucleotides line up with TRBD2. The CDR3 covers 20 residues. Germline trimming cut 3 bases from V and 6 bases from J; bases unmatched to any gene: 14. Germline lookup yields CDR1 MNHEY and CDR2 SMNVEV (reference sequence). DNA for the CDR3: TGTGCCAGCAGTTTCTCTCACCCGGGACTAGCGGGAGGCTTATCCGGGGAGCTGTTTTTT. This codes for CASSFSHPGLAGGLSGELFF.

This clonotype was seen at least ten times. This chain's CDR3 is CSAFGGDRGKEQYF. In DNA, the CDR3 is TGCAGTGCTTTTGGGGGGGACCGGGGTAAGGAGCAGTACTTC. The chain links TRBV20-1 to TRBJ2-7; the match to TRBD2 covers 7 bases. The CDR3 is 14 residues long. V lost 5 bases to trimming and J lost 7 bases; unmatched junction nucleotides: 14. Germline assignment: CDR1 DFQATT and CDR2 SNEGSKA (reference sequence).

This clonotype was seen ten or more times. The CDR3 region is CASSPGDFNTEAFF. The CDR3 DNA is TGTGCCAGCAGCCCAGGGGACTTTAACACTGAAGCTTTCTTT. The chain has TRBV7-3 and TRBJ1-1, with D tentatively TRBD1 (6 bases). CDR3 length: 14 amino acids. With 5 bases removed from V and 2 bases from J, the gap between germline ends came to 12 bases. Per the germline V gene, CDR1 is SGHTA and CDR2 is FQGTGA.

The table lists this clonotype with many counts. The genes are TRBV7-9 and TRBJ1-4; TRBD1 matches 9 bases. The CDR3 contains 15 residues. Trimming took 3 bases from V and 7 from J; bases not matched to a gene: 6. Germline V gene lookup returns CDR1 SEHNR and CDR2 FQNEAQ (reference sequence). The CDR3 bases are TGTGCCAGCAGCTTTACAGGGGGCGCAGGTGAAAAACTGTTTTTT. Translated: CASSFTGGAGEKLFF.

This clonotype was detected ten times or more. The chain employs TRBV25-1 and TRBJ2-7, with 7 bases aligning to TRBD1. The ends lost 0 bases at V and 11 bases at J; junction bases unmatched: 7. Germline CDR1 is MGHDK and CDR2 is SYGVNS. The CDR3 extends over 13 amino acids. The CDR3 loop is CASSEYEGARKYF. CDR3 nucleotide sequence: TGTGCCAGCAGTGAATACGAGGGGGCTCGTAAGTACTTC.

V is TRBV27 and J is TRBJ2-3, with D possibly TRBD1 on 5 matching bases. The V gene's germline CDR1 is MNHEY and CDR2 SMNVEV (reference sequence). The CDR3 is made up of 15 amino acids. The V end was cut by 6 bases, the J end by 0 bases, with 13 bases between. CDR3 residues: CASRRQSTSTDTQYF. CDR3 nucleotide sequence: TGTGCCAGCAGGCGACAGTCAACTAGCACAGATACGCAGTATTTT.

This clonotype was counted a few times. The final CDR3 position lacks the conserved phenylalanine or tryptophan, pointing to a likely read error. It is unclear where the CDR3 begins or ends on the DNA, so no DNA is shown, and the CDR3 is as TCRdb lists it. The rearrangement links TRBV3-1 to TRBJ1-1. Germline V gene lookup returns CDR1 LGHDT and CDR2 YNNKEL (reference sequence). The CDR3 length is 15 residues, termini included. CDR3: CASSQVRSRCTEAYL.

There are many counts of this clonotype. The chain employs TRBV20-1 and TRBJ2-7; 10 bases fit TRBD2. Germline lookup yields CDR1 DFQATT and CDR2 SNEGSKA (reference sequence). J lost 7 bases, V lost 4 bases, and 13 bases had no gene match. The CDR3 runs 15 residues. The CDR3 sequence: CSATPSSGGQLEQYF. The CDR3 coding sequence is TGCAGTGCTACTCCCTCTAGCGGGGGCCAGCTTGAGCAGTACTTC.

There are many counts of this clonotype. V gene TRBV27 combines with J gene TRBJ1-1; D is possibly TRBD1 (6 bases). With 6 bases removed from V and 6 bases from J, the gap between germline ends came to 11 bases. Per the germline V gene, CDR1 is MNHEY and CDR2 is SMNVEV (reference sequence). The CDR3 is 12 amino acids. CDR3 protein: CASSLGGAEAFF. The DNA of the CDR3 is TGTGCCAGCAGCCTCGGGGGCGCTGAAGCTTTCTTT.

This clonotype appeared many times. The genes are TRBV7-9 and TRBJ2-5; 8 bases match TRBD1. Germline V gives CDR1 SEHNR, CDR2 FQNEAQ (reference sequence). J lost 4 bases, V lost 5 bases, and 3 bases had no gene match. This CDR3 is built from 13 residues. CDR3 DNA: TGTGCCAGCAGCAGGGGACAGGCAGAGACCCAGTACTTC. It encodes CASSRGQAETQYF.

The chain links TRBV28 to TRBJ2-7; 7 bases agree with TRBD1. The CDR3 is 11 residues long. Trimming cost V 8 bases and J 6 bases; bases outside gene matches: 4. Germline assignment: CDR1 MDHEN and CDR2 SYDVKM. The CDR3 is CASGQAGEQYF. DNA of the CDR3: TGTGCCAGCGGACAGGCCGGCGAGCAGTACTTC.

This clonotype showed up just a few times. This may be a read error, as it is one base from a much larger clone. The gene calls are TRBV20-1 and TRBJ2-7; the match to TRBD1 covers 7 bases. Germline CDR1 and CDR2: DFQATT and SNEGSKA (reference sequence). This CDR3 is built from 14 residues. The junction had 9 bases not matched to a gene; V was cut back by 5 bases and J by 2 bases. The CDR3: CSAGGQYYPYEQYF. CDR3 nucleotide sequence: TGCAGTGCTGGGGGACAGTATTACCCCTACGAGCAGTACTTC.

This clonotype has a count of ten or more. The J gene is TRBJ1-5, the V gene TRBV28; D not certain. This CDR3 has 12 residues. The ends were cut back, 9 bases at V and 4 bases at J, with 10 bases in the middle. CDR1 and CDR2 from the germline V gene are MDHEN and SYDVKM. The CDR3 bases are TGTGCCAGTTTCGTTACTAATCAGCCCCAGCATTTT. Its translation: CASFVTNQPQHF.